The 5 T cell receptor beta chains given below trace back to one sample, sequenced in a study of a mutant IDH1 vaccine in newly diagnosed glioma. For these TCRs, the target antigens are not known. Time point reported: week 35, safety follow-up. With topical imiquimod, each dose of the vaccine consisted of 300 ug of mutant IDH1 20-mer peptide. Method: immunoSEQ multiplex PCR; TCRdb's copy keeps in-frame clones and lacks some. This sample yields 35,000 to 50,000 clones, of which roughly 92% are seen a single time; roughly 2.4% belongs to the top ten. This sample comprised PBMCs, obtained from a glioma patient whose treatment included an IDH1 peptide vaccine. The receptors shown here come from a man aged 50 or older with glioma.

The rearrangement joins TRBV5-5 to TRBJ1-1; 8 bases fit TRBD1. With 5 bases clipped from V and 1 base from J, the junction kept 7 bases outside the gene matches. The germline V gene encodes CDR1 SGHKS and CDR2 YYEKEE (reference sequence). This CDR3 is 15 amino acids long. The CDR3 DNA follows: TGTGCCAGCAGACGGTCGACAGGGGAGAACACTGAAGCTTTCTTT. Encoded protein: CASRRSTGENTEAFF.

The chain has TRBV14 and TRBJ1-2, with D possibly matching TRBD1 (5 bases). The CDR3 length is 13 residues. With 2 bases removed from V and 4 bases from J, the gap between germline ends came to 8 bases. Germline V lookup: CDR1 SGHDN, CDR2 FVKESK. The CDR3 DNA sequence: TGTGCCAGCAGCCAACTCAGGGCCTATGGCTACACCTTC. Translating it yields CASSQLRAYGYTF.

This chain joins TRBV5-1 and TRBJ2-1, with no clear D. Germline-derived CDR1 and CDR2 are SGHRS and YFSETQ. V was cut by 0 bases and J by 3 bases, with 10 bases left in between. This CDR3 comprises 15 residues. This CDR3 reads CASSLALSHYNEQFF. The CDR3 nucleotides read TGCGCCAGCAGCTTGGCCTTATCACACTACAATGAGCAGTTCTTC.

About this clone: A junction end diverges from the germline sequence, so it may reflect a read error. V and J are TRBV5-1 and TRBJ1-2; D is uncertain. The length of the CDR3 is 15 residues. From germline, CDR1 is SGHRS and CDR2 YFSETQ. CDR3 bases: TGCGCCAGCACCTTGGAGGGAGGGCAATTAGGTGGCTACACCTTC. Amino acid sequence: CASTLEGGQLGGYTF.

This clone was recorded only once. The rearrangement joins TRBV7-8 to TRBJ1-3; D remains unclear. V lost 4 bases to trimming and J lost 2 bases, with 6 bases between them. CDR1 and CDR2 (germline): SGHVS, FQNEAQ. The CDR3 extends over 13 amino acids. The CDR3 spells CASSSRTGNTIYF. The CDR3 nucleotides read TGTGCCAGCAGCTCCCGAACTGGAAACACCATATATTTT.